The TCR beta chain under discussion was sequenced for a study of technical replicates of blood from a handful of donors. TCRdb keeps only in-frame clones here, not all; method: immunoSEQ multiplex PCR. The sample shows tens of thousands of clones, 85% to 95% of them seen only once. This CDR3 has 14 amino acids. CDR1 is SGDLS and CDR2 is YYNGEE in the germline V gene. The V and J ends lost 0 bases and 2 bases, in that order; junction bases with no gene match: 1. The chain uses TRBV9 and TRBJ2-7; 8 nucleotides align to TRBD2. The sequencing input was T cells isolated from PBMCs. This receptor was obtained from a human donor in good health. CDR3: CASSVAGGTYEQYF. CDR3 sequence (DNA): TGTGCCAGCAGCGTAGCGGGGGGGACCTACGAGCAGTACTTC.